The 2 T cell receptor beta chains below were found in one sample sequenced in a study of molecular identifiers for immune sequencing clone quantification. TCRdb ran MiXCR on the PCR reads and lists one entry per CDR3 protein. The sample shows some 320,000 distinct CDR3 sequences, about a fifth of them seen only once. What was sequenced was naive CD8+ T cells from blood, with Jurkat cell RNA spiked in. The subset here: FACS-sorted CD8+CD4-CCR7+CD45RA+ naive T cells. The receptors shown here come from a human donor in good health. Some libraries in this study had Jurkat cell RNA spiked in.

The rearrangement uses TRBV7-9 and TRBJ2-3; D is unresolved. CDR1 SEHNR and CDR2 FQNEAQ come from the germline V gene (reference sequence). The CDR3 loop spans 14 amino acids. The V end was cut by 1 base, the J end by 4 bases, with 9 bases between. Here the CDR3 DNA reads TGTGCCAGCAGCTTAGTTGTGGACCCAGATACGCAGTATTTT. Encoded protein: CASSLVVDPDTQYF.

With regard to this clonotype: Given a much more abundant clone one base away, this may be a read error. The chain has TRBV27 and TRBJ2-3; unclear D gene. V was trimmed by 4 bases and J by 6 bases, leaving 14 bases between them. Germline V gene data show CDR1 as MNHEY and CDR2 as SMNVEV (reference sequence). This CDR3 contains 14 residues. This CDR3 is CASSSPLTSDTQYF. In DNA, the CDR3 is TGTGCCAGCAGTTCCCCCCTTACGAGTGATACGCAGTATTTT.